This T cell receptor beta chain derives from a study of shared clonotypes between healthy human individuals. General study results and limits: The small donor group covered limited genetic and exposure diversity. Rarefaction indicated that sorted-subset sequencing remained incomplete although depth was large.

It was into CD45RA+ naive and CD45RA-negative memory subsets that the CD4+ cells were split. Sequenced by immunoSEQ multiplex PCR; TCRdb stores in-frame clones only, minus some. The sample contains 780,000 or so clones, roughly 72% of which appear only once. As for this clone: No antigen is known for it.

Specimen: memory CD4+ T cells sorted from blood. The subset denotes: CD45RA-negative fraction. The clonotype originates from a woman in her 30s in good health.

CDR3 in DNA: TGTGCCAGCAACCCGACAGGGGGGAGGGAAAAACTGTTTTTT. Amino acid sequence: CASNPTGGREKLFF. V and J are TRBV6-5 and TRBJ1-4, with 9 bases that match TRBD1. The CDR3 is 14 amino acids. Germline CDR1 and CDR2: MNHEY and SVGAGI. V lost 7 bases to trimming and J lost 8 bases; unmatched junction nucleotides: 8.